These 8 T cell receptor beta chains originate from one sample sequenced in a study of T-cell reconstitution after alpha-beta-depleted transplantation in children (dated by TCRdb to the mid-2010s). Sample treatment or condition, as interpreted from the label and publication: allogeneic hematopoietic cell transplantation with graft depleted of TCRalphabeta T cells and CD19 B cells. The library was built by means of PCR. Data came from an Illumina HiSeq 2500. TCR library preparation used molecular barcoding, with unique molecular identifiers applied to normalize quantification of the TCRbeta repertoire. The raw public reads went through TCRdb reprocessing: fastp at Q25, MiXCR clone calling, in-frame beta chains kept. Rows matching on CDR3 protein sequence are summarized as one entry with the most common DNA and genes. The sample data list fewer than 250,000 distinct CDR3 sequences, and approximately 8% of these were observed just once. Less than 8% of the sample belongs to the ten largest clones.

Sequencing used PBMCs, mostly from graft donor cells, obtained 180 days after TCRalphabeta/CD19-depleted stem cell transplant. These receptors were taken from a male patient younger than 18 who had a stem cell transplant for acute lymphoblastic leukemia, so the T cells may come from the graft donor.

The table lists this clonotype with many counts. As DNA, the CDR3 is TGTGCCAGCAGCGTAGCTGGGACAGCCATCTCTGGGGCCAACGTCCTGACTTTC. Residues: CASSVAGTAISGANVLTF. The chain joins TRBV9 to TRBJ2-6, with 7 bases matching TRBD1. V lost 0 bases to trimming and J lost 0 bases; unmatched junction nucleotides: 6. This CDR3 comprises 18 residues. CDR1 SGDLS and CDR2 YYNGEE come from the germline V gene. Drawing the rest from reference TRBV9 and TRBJ2-6, the complete variable domain is DSGVTQTPKHLITATGQRVTLRCSPRSGDLSVYWYQQSLDQGLQFLIQYYNGEERAKGNILERFSAQQFPDLHSELNLSSLELGDSALYFCASSVAGTAISGANVLTFGAGSRLTVL.

This clonotype was counted at least ten times. The CDR3 sequence: CAIPWGGYGYTF. In DNA form, the CDR3 reads TGTGCCATCCCTTGGGGAGGCTATGGCTACACCTTC. The chain couples TRBV10-3 to TRBJ1-2; D unclear. The V end was cut by 8 bases, the J end by 4 bases, with 11 bases between. The CDR3 totals 12 residues. Germline values: CDR1 ENHRY, CDR2 SYGVKD.

This clonotype was counted ten times or more. The J gene is TRBJ1-1, the V gene TRBV5-1; TRBD1 agrees at 7 bases. The CDR3 runs 14 residues. Per germline, CDR1 SGHRS and CDR2 YFSETQ. Losses at the gene ends were 1 base for V and 11 bases for J; bases not matched to a gene: 11. DNA for the CDR3: TGCGCCAGCAGCTTGTACTCTCCGGGACAGTGGGCTTTCTTT. Its translation is CASSLYSPGQWAFF.

This clonotype was picked up many times. The chain has TRBV20-1 and TRBJ1-5; no clear D. Germline-derived CDR1 and CDR2 are DFQATT and SNEGSKA (reference sequence). Between the trimmed V and J ends, which lost 6 bases and 6 bases, there was a span of 21 bases. CDR3 length: 15 amino acids. The CDR3, as DNA: TGCAGTGCCCCCCTCCAGGTCACAGAGAGTCAGCCCCAGCATTTT. This codes for CSAPLQVTESQPQHF.

This clonotype was detected a few times. This chain joins TRBV12-3 or TRBV12-4 and TRBJ2-3, with D possibly being TRBD2 (5 bases). V shed 6 bases and J shed 5 bases, with 18 bases lying between them. CDR3 length: 15 residues. CDR3 region: CASRRLDDGGDTQYF. In nucleotides, the CDR3 is TGTGCCAGCAGAAGACTGGACGACGGAGGAGATACGCAGTATTTT.

In this sample, this clonotype turned up many times. V and J are TRBV28 and TRBJ2-3; perhaps TRBD2 as D (5 bases). There are 15 residues in the CDR3. V lost 1 base, J lost 2 bases, and 10 bases lay in between. The germline V gene has CDR1 MDHEN and CDR2 SYDVKM. The CDR3 region is CASSLFEGITDTQYF. The CDR3 bases are TGTGCCAGCAGTTTATTCGAGGGAATCACAGATACGCAGTATTTT.

This clonotype was seen at least ten times. J is TRBJ1-5 and V is TRBV20-1, with 8 bases that match TRBD1. The CDR3 consists of 15 residues. V was clipped by 7 bases and J by 0 bases; unmatched bases: 8. The germline CDR1 and CDR2 sequences are DFQATT and SNEGSKA (reference sequence). This chain's CDR3 is CSVTGGMSSNQPQHF. CDR3 nucleotide sequence: TGCAGTGTTACAGGGGGGATGAGTAGCAATCAGCCCCAGCATTTT.

This clonotype came up a few times. The V call is TRBV5-6, the J call TRBJ2-3; 13 positions agree with TRBD2. The CDR3 is made up of 18 amino acids. The germline V gene encodes CDR1 SGHDT and CDR2 YYEEEE. V lost 0 bases to trimming and J lost 4 bases; unmatched junction nucleotides: 8. The CDR3 sequence is CASSLVGLAGRPSDTQYF. The CDR3 DNA sequence: TGTGCCAGCAGCTTGGTGGGACTAGCGGGAAGGCCTTCAGATACGCAGTATTTT.